This is a list of T cell receptor beta chains from one sample in a study of blood T cell repertoires in COVID-19. TCRdb's copy holds only in-frame clones and misses some; the assay was immunoSEQ multiplex PCR. This sample has tens of thousands of clones, with around 90% found just once. Sequenced: peripheral blood. These receptors all stem from an elderly man with acute or convalescent COVID-19. Both conserved end residues are part of each CDR3. D genes are given only for firm matches. The size entry is marked missing in some rows and otherwise reads once, few, many or a size class.

>-|-|TRBJ2-2|TRBV24-1
CATQNPLATGELFF
TGTGCCACCCAAAACCCTCTAGCCACCGGGGAGCTGTTTTTT
>-|TRBD1|TRBJ1-2|TRBV6-1
CASSDTGDYGYTF
TGTGCCAGCAGTGATACAGGGGATTACGGCTACACCTTC
>-|TRBD1|TRBJ1-3|TRBV3-1/TRBV3-2
CASSQGQGARNF
TGTGCCAGCAGCCAGGGACAGGGGGCTAGAAATTTT
>-|-|TRBJ2-1|TRBV7-2
CASSSRGAVNPQFF
TGTGCCAGCAGCTCCCGGGGGGCAGTCAATCCCCAGTTCTTC
>-|-|TRBJ1-1|TRBV5-1
CASSFEGNTEAFF
TGCGCCAGCAGCTTTGAGGGAAACACTGAAGCTTTCTTT
>-|TRBD1|TRBJ2-2|TRBV6-6
CASKGGGLTGELFF
TGTGCCAGCAAAGGGGGCGGGTTGACCGGGGAGCTGTTTTTT
>-|-|TRBJ1-6|TRBV14
CASNQGRGYNSPLHF
TGTGCCAGCAACCAAGGCAGGGGCTATAATTCACCCCTCCACTTT
>-|-|TRBJ1-1|TRBV6-6
CASSYDGRGTEAFF
TGTGCCAGCAGTTACGACGGCAGGGGCACTGAAGCTTTCTTT
>-|TRBD1|TRBJ1-1|TRBV29-1
CSGQQTGGTEAFF
TGCAGCGGACAGCAGACAGGGGGCACTGAAGCTTTCTTT
>-|TRBD2|TRBJ2-1|TRBV11-2
CASRQLAGTPGEQFF
TGTGCCAGCAGACAACTAGCGGGGACCCCAGGGGAGCAGTTCTTC
>-|-|TRBJ2-5|TRBV3-1/TRBV3-2
CASGGPGTALLTQYF
TGTGCCAGCGGAGGACCTGGGACTGCTCTACTGACCCAGTACTTC
>-|TRBD1|TRBJ1-1|TRBV19
CASSIRAGGGEAFF
TGTGCCAGTAGTATCAGAGCAGGGGGAGGTGAAGCTTTCTTT
>-|-|TRBJ2-5|TRBV7-3
CASSLGRGETQYF
TGTGCCAGCAGCTTAGGGCGGGGAGAGACCCAGTACTTC
>-|-|TRBJ1-1|TRBV7-9
CASSLEGRENTEAFF
TGTGCCAGCAGCTTAGAGGGTCGGGAGAACACTGAAGCTTTCTTT
>-|TRBD2|TRBJ2-1|TRBV2
CASSSGLAGSYNEQFF
TGTGCCAGCAGTTCGGGACTAGCGGGGAGTTACAATGAGCAGTTCTTC
>-|-|TRBJ1-4|TRBV4-2
CASSQDRGPRRGEKLFF
TGTGCCAGCAGCCAAGATAGGGGTCCGCGACGAGGTGAAAAACTGTTTTTT
>-|-|TRBJ1-2|TRBV7-9
CASSQGNFNYGYTF
TGTGCCAGCAGTCAGGGAAACTTCAACTATGGCTACACCTTC
>-|-|TRBJ1-2|TRBV6-5
CASSDPGVGYGYTF
TGTGCCAGCAGCGACCCAGGGGTAGGCTATGGCTACACCTTC
>few|-|TRBJ1-2|TRBV11-2
CASSLGIELYGYTF
TGTGCCAGCAGCTTAGGAATAGAGTTATATGGCTACACCTTC
>-|TRBD1|TRBJ2-3|TRBV19
CATKKGQTQYF
TGTGCCACAAAAAAGGGACAGACGCAGTATTTT
>-|TRBD2|TRBJ2-7|TRBV6-2/TRBV6-3
CASSLTSPVYEQYF
TGTGCCAGCAGCCTGACTAGCCCAGTCTACGAGCAGTACTTC
>-|-|TRBJ2-3|TRBV9
CASSVGVTSTDTQYF
TGTGCCAGCAGCGTGGGCGTAACTAGCACAGATACGCAGTATTTT
>-|-|TRBJ2-2|TRBV30
CAWSVSWRRNTGELFF
TGTGCCTGGAGTGTAAGCTGGAGGAGGAACACCGGGGAGCTGTTTTTT
>-|-|TRBJ2-1|TRBV9
CASSVGRAYNEQFF
TGTGCCAGCAGCGTAGGGAGGGCCTACAATGAGCAGTTCTTC
>-|TRBD1|TRBJ2-1|TRBV10-1
CASSDPGQGPYNEQFF
TGCGCCAGCAGTGACCCGGGACAGGGGCCTTACAATGAGCAGTTCTTC
>-|-|TRBJ1-1|TRBV2
CASSDGIGRAFF
TGTGCCAGCAGTGATGGGATCGGGAGAGCTTTCTTT
>-|TRBD2|TRBJ2-3|TRBV2
CASSIGGGTDTQYF
TGTGCCAGCAGTATTGGGGGAGGGACAGATACGCAGTATTTT
>-|-|TRBJ2-2|TRBV5-1
CASRSGTPNTGELFF
TGCGCCAGCAGGTCCGGGACACCAAACACCGGGGAGCTGTTTTTT
>-|-|TRBJ2-2|TRBV4-1
CASSQGRGDTGELFF
TGCGCCAGCAGCCAGGGCAGGGGGGACACCGGGGAGCTGTTTTTT
>-|-|TRBJ2-3|TRBV11-2
CASSLELAIDTQYF
TGTGCCAGCAGCTTAGAACTAGCAATAGATACGCAGTATTTT
>-|TRBD1|TRBJ1-6|TRBV10-3
CAIRARGANSPLHF
TGTGCCATCAGGGCCAGGGGGGCGAATTCACCCCTCCACTTT
>few|-|TRBJ2-7|TRBV19
CASCAGGAEQYF
TGTGCCAGTTGCGCCGGGGGTGCCGAGCAGTACTTC
>-|TRBD1|TRBJ1-2|TRBV5-8
CASSRTGEFYGYTF
TGTGCCAGCAGCCGGACAGGGGAATTCTATGGCTACACCTTC
>-|TRBD2|TRBJ2-5|TRBV5-1
CASGTGTSGGGETQYF
TGCGCCAGCGGAACCGGGACTAGCGGGGGTGGGGAGACCCAGTACTTC
>-|-|TRBJ1-1|TRBV5-1
CASSLGQDSKAFF
TGCGCCAGCAGCTTGGGACAGGACAGCAAAGCTTTCTTT
>-|-|TRBJ2-3|TRBV7-8
CASSLVAGGDTDTQYF
TGTGCCAGCAGCTTAGTGGCTGGCGGGGACACAGATACGCAGTATTTT
>-|TRBD1|TRBJ2-5|TRBV28
CASSLWGTAKETQYF
TGTGCCAGCAGTTTATGGGGGACAGCTAAAGAGACCCAGTACTTC
>-|TRBD1|TRBJ1-1|TRBV19
CASIAGTGGLNTEAFF
TGTGCCAGTATTGCCGGGACAGGGGGGTTGAACACTGAAGCTTTCTTT
>few|TRBD1|TRBJ1-4|TRBV7-9
CASSSRTGGMSNEKLFF
TGTGCCAGCAGCTCTCGGACAGGGGGCATGTCTAATGAAAAACTGTTTTTT
>-|-|TRBJ2-7|TRBV3-1/TRBV3-2
CASSYPGVPIEQYF
TGTGCCAGCAGCTATCCAGGGGTCCCTATCGAGCAGTACTTC
>-|TRBD2|TRBJ2-3|TRBV13
CARSTGLAGGVTDTQYF
TGTGCCCGCAGCACAGGACTAGCGGGGGGGGTGACAGATACGCAGTATTTT
>-|-|TRBJ2-5|TRBV5-1
CASSLASRETQYF
TGCGCCAGCAGCTTGGCTAGCCGGGAGACCCAGTACTTC